This paragraph covers one TCR beta chain sequence. Its matching antigen is unknown. The data originate from a study of cytomegalovirus exposure and HLA in healthy donors. Whole-study findings and limits: The listing of about 150 TCR beta chains classed them as cytomegalovirus-associated. Using the classifier, cytomegalovirus status was reportedly diagnosed with high specificity and sensitivity. Specific recognition of CMV antigens was confirmed in vitro for a few chains (all CMV-associated).

The CDR3 contains 17 residues. The germline V and J ends were trimmed by 1 base and 9 bases, with 22 bases remaining between them. Germline CDR1 SGHVS, CDR2 FNYEAQ. Sequencing was performed with immunoSEQ multiplex PCR; in TCRdb, only in-frame clones are kept and a portion is missing. The sample holds about 65,000 clones, 92% seen once. The sequenced material came from PBMCs. This receptor was taken from a young woman in good health and CMV-seronegative. This rearrangement joins TRBV7-6 to TRBJ2-1, with D possibly being TRBD1 (6 bases). CDR3: CASSLEGRGGASGEQFF. CDR3 nucleotides: TGTGCCAGCAGCTTAGAAGGTCGAGGGGGTGCGTCGGGTGAGCAGTTCTTC.